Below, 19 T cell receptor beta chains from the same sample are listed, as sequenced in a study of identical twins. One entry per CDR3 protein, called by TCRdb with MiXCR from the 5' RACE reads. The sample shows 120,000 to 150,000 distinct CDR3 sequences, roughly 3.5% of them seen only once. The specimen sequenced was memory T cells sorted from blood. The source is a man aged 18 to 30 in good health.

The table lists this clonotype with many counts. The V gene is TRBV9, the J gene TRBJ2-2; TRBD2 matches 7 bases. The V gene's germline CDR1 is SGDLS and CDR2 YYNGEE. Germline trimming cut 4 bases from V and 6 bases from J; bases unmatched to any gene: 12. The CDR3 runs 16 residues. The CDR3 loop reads CASSLTGTRGAGELFF. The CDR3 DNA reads TGTGCCAGCAGCCTCACCGGGACCCGGGGGGCCGGGGAGCTGTTTTTT.

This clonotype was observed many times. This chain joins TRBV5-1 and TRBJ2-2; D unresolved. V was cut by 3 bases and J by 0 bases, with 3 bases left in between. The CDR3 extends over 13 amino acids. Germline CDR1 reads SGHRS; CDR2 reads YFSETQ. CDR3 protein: CASSSANTGELFF. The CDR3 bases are TGCGCCAGCAGCTCCGCGAACACCGGGGAGCTGTTTTTT.

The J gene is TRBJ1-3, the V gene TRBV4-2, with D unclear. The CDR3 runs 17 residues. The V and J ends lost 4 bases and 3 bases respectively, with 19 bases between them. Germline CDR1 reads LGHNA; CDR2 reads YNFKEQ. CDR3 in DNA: TGTGCCAGCAGCCCAAGAAGCAGAACAGCTGATGGAAACACCATATATTTT. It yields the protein CASSPRSRTADGNTIYF.

The CDR3 nucleotides are TGTGCCAGCAGTTTTTCGACTGGTGGGCTGGCAAACACCATATATTTT. Its protein is CASSFSTGGLANTIYF. V usage is TRBV28 and J usage is TRBJ1-3; no clear D. Germline lookup yields CDR1 MDHEN and CDR2 SYDVKM. The CDR3 spans 16 residues. V was clipped by 3 bases and J by 6 bases, with 18 bases between them.

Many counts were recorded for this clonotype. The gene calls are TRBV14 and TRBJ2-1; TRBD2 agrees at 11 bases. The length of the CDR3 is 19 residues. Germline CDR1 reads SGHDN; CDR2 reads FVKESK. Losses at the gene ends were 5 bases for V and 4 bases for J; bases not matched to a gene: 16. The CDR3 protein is CASSSTTGLAGGVYNEQFF. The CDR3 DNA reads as TGTGCCAGCAGCTCAACCACGGGTCTAGCGGGAGGAGTATACAATGAGCAGTTCTTC.

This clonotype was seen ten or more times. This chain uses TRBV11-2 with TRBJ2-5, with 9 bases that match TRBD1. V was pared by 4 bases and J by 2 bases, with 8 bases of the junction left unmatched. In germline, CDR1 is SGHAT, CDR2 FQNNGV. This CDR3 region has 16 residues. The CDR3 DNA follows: TGTGCCAGCAGCTCAAAGGGGGACAGGGCTCAAGAGACCCAGTACTTC. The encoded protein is CASSSKGDRAQETQYF. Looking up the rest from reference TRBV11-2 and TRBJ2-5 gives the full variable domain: EAGVAQSPRYKIIEKRQSVAFWCNPISGHATLYWYQQILGQGPKLLIQFQNNGVVDDSQLPKDRFSAERLKGVDSTLKIQPAKLEDSAVYLCASSSKGDRAQETQYFGPGTRLLVL.

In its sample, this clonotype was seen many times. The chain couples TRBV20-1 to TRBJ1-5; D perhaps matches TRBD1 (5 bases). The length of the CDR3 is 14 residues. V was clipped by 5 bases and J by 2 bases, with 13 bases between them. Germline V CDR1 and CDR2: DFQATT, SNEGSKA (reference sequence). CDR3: CSAEDRGGNQPQHF. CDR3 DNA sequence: TGCAGTGCTGAGGACCGGGGGGGCAATCAGCCCCAGCATTTT.

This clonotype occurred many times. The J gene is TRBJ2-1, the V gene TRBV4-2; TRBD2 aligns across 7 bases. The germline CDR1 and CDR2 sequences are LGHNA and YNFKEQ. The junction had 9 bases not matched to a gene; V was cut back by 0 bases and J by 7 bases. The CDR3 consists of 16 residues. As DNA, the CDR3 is TGTGCCAGCAGCCAAGATGTTGGTGCGGGAGCGAATGAGCAGTTCTTC. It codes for CASSQDVGAGANEQFF.

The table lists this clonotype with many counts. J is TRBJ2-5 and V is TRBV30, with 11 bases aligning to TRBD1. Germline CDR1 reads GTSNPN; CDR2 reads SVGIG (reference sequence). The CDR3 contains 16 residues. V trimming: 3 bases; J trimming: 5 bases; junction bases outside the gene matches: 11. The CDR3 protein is CAWSLMGQGGAETQYF. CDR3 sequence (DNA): TGTGCCTGGAGCTTAATGGGACAGGGGGGAGCGGAGACCCAGTACTTC.

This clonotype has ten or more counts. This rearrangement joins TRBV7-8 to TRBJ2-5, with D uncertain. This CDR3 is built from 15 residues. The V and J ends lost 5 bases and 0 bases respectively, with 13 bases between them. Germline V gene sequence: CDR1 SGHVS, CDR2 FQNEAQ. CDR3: CASSPQVQDQETQYF. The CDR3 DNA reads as TGTGCCAGCAGCCCCCAAGTCCAGGACCAAGAGACCCAGTACTTC.

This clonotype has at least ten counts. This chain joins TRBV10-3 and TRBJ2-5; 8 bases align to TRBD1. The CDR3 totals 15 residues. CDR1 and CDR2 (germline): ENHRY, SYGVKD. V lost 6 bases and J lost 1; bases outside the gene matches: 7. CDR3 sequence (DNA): TGTGCCATCAGGCTGGGGACAGGCACCCAAGAGACCCAGTACTTC. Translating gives CAIRLGTGTQETQYF.

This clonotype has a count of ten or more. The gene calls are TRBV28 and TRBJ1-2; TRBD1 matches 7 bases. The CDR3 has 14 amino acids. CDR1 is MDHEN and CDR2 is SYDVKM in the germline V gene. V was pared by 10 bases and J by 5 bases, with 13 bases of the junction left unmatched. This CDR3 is CATRQHSGGYGYTF. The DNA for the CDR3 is TGTGCCACGCGGCAGCATTCAGGGGGGTATGGCTACACCTTC.

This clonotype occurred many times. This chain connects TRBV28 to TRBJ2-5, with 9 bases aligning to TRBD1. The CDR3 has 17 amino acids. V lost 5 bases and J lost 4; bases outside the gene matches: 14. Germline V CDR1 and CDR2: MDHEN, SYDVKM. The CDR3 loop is CASSTFPGQGSRETQYF. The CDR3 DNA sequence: TGTGCCAGCAGTACGTTCCCGGGACAGGGTTCGAGAGAGACCCAGTACTTC.

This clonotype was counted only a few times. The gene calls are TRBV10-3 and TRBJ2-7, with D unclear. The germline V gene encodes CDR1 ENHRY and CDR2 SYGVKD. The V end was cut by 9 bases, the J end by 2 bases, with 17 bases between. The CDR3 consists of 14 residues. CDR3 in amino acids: CAITQDGKTYEQYF. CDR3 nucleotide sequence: TGTGCCATAACCCAGGACGGTAAAACCTACGAGCAGTACTTC.

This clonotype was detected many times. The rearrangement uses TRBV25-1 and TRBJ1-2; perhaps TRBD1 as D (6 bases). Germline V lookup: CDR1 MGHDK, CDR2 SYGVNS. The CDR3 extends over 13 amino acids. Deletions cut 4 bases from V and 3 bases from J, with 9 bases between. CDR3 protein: CASSGGQYYGYTF. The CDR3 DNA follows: TGTGCCAGCAGTGGTGGACAGTACTATGGCTACACCTTC.

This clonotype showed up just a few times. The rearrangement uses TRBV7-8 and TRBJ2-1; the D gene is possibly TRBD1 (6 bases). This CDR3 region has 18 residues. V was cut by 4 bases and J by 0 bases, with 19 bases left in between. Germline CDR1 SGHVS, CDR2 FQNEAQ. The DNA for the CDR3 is TGTGCCAGCAGCTCCCCCCCCGGACAGTTCCACTCCTACAATGAGCAGTTCTTC. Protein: CASSSPPGQFHSYNEQFF.

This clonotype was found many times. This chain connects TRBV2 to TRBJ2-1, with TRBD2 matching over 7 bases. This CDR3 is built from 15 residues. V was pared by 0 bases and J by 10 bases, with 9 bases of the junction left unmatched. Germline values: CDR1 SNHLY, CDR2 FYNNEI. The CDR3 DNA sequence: TGTGCCAGCAGTGAAGCTTGGGGGGGTGATGGCGAGCAGTTCTTC. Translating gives CASSEAWGGDGEQFF.

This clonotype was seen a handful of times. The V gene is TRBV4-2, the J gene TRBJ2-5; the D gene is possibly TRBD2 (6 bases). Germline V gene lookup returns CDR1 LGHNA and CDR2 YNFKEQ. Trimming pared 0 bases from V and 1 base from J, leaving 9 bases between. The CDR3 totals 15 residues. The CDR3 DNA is TGTGCCAGCAGCCAAGAGCAAGCGGGCCAAGAGACCCAGTACTTC. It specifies CASSQEQAGQETQYF.

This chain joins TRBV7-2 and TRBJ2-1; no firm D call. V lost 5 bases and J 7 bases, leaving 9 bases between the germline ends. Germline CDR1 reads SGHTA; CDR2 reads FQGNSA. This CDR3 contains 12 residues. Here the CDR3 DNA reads TGTGCCAGCAGCCCAGTCCGGAATGAGCAGTTCTTC. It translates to CASSPVRNEQFF. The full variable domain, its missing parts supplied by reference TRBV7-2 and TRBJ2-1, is GAGVSQSPSNKVTEKGKDVELRCDPISGHTALYWYRQSLGQGLEFLIYFQGNSAPDKSGLPSDRFSAERTGGSVSTLTIQRTQQEDSAVYLCASSPVRNEQFFGPGTRLTVL.